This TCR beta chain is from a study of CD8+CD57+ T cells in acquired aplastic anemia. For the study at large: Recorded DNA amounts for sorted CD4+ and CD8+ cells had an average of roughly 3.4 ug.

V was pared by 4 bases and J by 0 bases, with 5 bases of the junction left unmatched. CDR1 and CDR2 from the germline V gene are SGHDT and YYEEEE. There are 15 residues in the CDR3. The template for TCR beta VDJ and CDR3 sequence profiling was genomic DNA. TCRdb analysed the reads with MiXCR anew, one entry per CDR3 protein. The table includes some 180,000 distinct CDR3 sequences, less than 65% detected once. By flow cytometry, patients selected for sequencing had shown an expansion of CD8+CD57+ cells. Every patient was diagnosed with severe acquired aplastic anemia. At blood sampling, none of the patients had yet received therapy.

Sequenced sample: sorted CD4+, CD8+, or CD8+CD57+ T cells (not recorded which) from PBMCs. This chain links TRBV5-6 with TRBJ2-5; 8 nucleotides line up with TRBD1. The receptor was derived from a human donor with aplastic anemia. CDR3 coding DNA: TGTGCCAGCAGCGGCGGGGACAGGTACCAAGAGACCCAGTACTTC. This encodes CASSGGDRYQETQYF.